The clone carrying this T cell receptor beta chain came up a few times. The V segment lost 0 bases and the J segment 2 bases; nucleotides outside the gene matches: 4. The CDR3 covers 15 residues. Looked up from germline, CDR1 is SGDLS and CDR2 is YYNGEE. The data were obtained in a study of T-cell reconstitution after alpha-beta-depleted transplantation in children. TCRbeta library preparation incorporated unique molecular identifiers. TCRdb reprocessed the PCR reads via MiXCR and lists one record per CDR3 protein. The data contain hundreds of thousands of distinct CDR3 sequences, 13% of them singletons.

This material consisted of PBMCs, mostly from graft donor cells, taken 360 days after TCRalphabeta/CD19-depleted stem cell transplant. This receptor was obtained from a male patient between 10 and 17 years old who had a stem cell transplant for acute myeloid leukemia, so the T cells may come from the graft donor. This rearrangement joins TRBV9 to TRBJ2-5; 7 nucleotides agree with TRBD1. This CDR3 reads CASSVATGVQETQYF. In nucleotides, the CDR3 is TGTGCCAGCAGCGTAGCTACAGGGGTACAAGAGACCCAGTACTTC.